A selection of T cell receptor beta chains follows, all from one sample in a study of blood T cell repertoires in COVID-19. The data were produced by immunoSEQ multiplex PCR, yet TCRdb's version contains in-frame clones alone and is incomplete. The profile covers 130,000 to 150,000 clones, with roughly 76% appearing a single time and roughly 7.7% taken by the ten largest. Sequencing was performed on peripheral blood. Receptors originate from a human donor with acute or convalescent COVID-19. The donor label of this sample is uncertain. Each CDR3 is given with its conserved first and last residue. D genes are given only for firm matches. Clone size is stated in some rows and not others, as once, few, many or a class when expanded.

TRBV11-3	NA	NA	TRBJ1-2	TGTGCCAGCAGCTTAGACAGGGTCAGGATAAGCTATGGCTACACCTTC	CASSLDRVRISYGYTF
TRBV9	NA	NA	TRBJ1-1	TGTGCCAGCAGCCCCCGGACAGCCTTAGACACTGAAGCTTTCTTT	CASSPRTALDTEAFF
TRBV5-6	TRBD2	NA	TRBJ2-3	TGTGCCAGCAGGAGCGGACTAGCGGTGACTAGCACAGATACGCAGTATTTT	CASRSGLAVTSTDTQYF
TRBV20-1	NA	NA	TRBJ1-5	TGCAGTGCTAGTCCTGGCAGTATTAATCAGCCCCAGCATTTT	CSASPGSINQPQHF
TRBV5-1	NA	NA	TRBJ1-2	TGCGCCAGCCGACAATTAAACTATGGCTACACCTTC	CASRQLNYGYTF
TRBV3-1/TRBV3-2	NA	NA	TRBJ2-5	TGTGCCAGCAGCCAGTGGGGGGGGCGGGAGACCCAGTACTTC	CASSQWGGRETQYF
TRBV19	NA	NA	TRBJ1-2	TGTGCCAGTAGTACGGACCGGACAAGCGCTGGCTACACCTTC	CASSTDRTSAGYTF
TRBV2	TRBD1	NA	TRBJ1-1	TGTGCCAGCAGGAGGACAGGGGGAGCTTTCTTT	CASRRTGGAFF
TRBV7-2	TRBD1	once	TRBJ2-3	TGTGCCAGCAGCTTAGAACGGGGGACAGGGGAAGCAGATACGCAGTATTTT	CASSLERGTGEADTQYF
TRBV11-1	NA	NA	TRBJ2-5	TGTGCCAGCAGCTTGTTCGGGGGGCTTCAAGAGACCCAGTACTTC	CASSLFGGLQETQYF
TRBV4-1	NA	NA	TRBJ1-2	TGCGCCAGCAGCCAAGATTGGAGGGTTGGAGGCTACACCTTC	CASSQDWRVGGYTF
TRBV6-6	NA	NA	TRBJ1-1	TGTGCCAGCAGTGGACTTATAGTGAACACTGAAGCTTTCTTT	CASSGLIVNTEAFF
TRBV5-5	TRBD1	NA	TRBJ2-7	TGTGCCAGCAGCCAGGGACAGGGGGTGGACGAGCAGTACTTC	CASSQGQGVDEQYF
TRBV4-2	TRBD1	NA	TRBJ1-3	TGTGCCAGCAGTTATTTCCCCTCCGGGACAGGGGCTGAAGGAAACACCATATATTTT	CASSYFPSGTGAEGNTIYF
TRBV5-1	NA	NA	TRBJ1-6	TGCGCCAGCAGCTTGGGTCAGGGAACCTCACCCCTCCACTTT	CASSLGQGTSPLHF
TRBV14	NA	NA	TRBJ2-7	TGTGCCAGCAGCCTCGGACTTTCCGAGCAGTACTTC	CASSLGLSEQYF
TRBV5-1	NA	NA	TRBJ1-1	TGCGCCAGCAGCGGCGGGTCGAACACTGAAGCTTTCTTT	CASSGGSNTEAFF
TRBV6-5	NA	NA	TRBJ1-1	TGTGCCAGCAGCCCCAGCGAGGACATTCTTACTGAAGCTTTCTTT	CASSPSEDILTEAFF
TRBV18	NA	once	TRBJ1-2	TGTGCCAGCTCACTATTCAGGGCCCCTAGCTATGGCTACACCTTC	CASSLFRAPSYGYTF
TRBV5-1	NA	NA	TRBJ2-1	TGCGCCAGCAGCTTACCGGCAAAAGGGGATGAGCAGTTCTTC	CASSLPAKGDEQFF
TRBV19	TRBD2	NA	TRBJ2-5	TGTGCCAGTAGTTATTTTCCAGCGGGGGGACCAGAGACCCAGTACTTC	CASSYFPAGGPETQYF
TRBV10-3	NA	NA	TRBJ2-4	TGTGCCATCAGTGACGACAGGAGGCACATTCAGTACTTC	CAISDDRRHIQYF
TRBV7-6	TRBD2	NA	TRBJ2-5	TGTGCCAGCAGCACCGCGGGGGGGAGAGAGACCCAGTACTTC	CASSTAGGRETQYF
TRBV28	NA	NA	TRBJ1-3	TGTGCCAGCAGTTTAGGGGGGATCCAGGACACCATATATTTT	CASSLGGIQDTIYF
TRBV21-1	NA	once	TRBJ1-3	TGTGCCAGCAGCAAAGTGCCCGACTCGGGTATCGGAAACACCATATATTTT	CASSKVPDSGIGNTIYF
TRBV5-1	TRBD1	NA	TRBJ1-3	TGCGCCAGCAGCCAAGGACAGGGCGGCTTCTCTGGAAACACCATATATTTT	CASSQGQGGFSGNTIYF
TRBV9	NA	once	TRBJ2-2	TGTGCCAGCAGCGTAGTGGGGGCCGGCGGGGAGCTGTTTTTT	CASSVVGAGGELFF
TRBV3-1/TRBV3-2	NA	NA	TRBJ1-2	TGTGCCAGCAGCCAAGATGGTGACCGCGGATATGCAGGCTACACCTTC	CASSQDGDRGYAGYTF
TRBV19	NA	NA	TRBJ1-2	TGTGCCAGTAGTATCCGACAGCCCTATGGCTACACCTTC	CASSIRQPYGYTF
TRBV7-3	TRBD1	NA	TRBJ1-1	TGTGCCAGCAGCTTTCTGGGACAGGGACTCACTGAAGCTTTCTTT	CASSFLGQGLTEAFF
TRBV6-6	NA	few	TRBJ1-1	TGTGCCAGCAGTAGGGGACTTTCCGGCGGGGAAGCTTTCTTT	CASSRGLSGGEAFF
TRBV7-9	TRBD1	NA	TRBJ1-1	TGTGCCAGCAGCTTAGCGACAGGGCAGAACACTGAAGCTTTCTTT	CASSLATGQNTEAFF
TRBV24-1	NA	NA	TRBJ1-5	TGTGCCACCAGTTTAAATAATCAGCCCCAGCATTTT	CATSLNNQPQHF
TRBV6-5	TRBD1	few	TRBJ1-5	TGTGCCAGCAGAGTTGGGACAGGGTCGGTTCAGCCCCAGCATTTT	CASRVGTGSVQPQHF
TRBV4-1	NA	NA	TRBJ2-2	TGCGCCAGCAGCCAAGTCCCGGGGTCGAACACCGGGGAGCTGTTTTTT	CASSQVPGSNTGELFF
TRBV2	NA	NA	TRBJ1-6	TGTGCCAGCAGCATCAACAGGGCCCCTGGGTCACCCCTCCACTTT	CASSINRAPGSPLHF
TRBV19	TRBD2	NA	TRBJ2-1	TGTGCCAGTAGTATAATAGCGGGGGGGCCCAATGAGCAGTTCTTC	CASSIIAGGPNEQFF
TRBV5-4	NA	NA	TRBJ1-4	TGTGCCAGCAGCGATCAGGGGGAAAAACTGTTTTTT	CASSDQGEKLFF
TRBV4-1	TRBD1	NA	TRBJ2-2	TGCGCCAGCAGCCAGTGGGACAGGGGGAACACCGGGGAGCTGTTTTTT	CASSQWDRGNTGELFF